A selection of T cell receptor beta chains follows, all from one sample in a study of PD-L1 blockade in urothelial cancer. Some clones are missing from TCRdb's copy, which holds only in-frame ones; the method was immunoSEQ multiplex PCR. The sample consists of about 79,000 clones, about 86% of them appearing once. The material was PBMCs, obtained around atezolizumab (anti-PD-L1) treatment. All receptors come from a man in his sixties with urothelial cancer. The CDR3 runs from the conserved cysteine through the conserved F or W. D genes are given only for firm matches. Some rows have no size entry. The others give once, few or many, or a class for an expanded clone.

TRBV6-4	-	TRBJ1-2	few	TGTGCCAGCAGTGTTAGCAGTCAAGAAGGTGGCTACACCTTC	CASSVSSQEGGYTF
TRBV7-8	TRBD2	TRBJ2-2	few	TGTGCCAGCAGTCTGCAGCGGGGTTACACCGGGGAGCTGTTTTTT	CASSLQRGYTGELFF
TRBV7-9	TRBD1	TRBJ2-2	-	TGTGCCAGCAGCTTAGGCGGGACAGGTGCCCCCGGGGAGCTGTTTTTT	CASSLGGTGAPGELFF
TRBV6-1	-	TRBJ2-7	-	TGTGCCAGCAGTGAATTGAGCGAGGACGAGCAGTACTTC	CASSELSEDEQYF
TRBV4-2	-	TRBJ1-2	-	TGTGCCAGCAGCCAAGTAGGCCAGGGAGGTGACTATGGCTACACCTTC	CASSQVGQGGDYGYTF
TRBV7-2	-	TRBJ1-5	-	TGTGCCAGCAGCTTCGGACTGAATAGCAATCAGCCCCAGCATTTT	CASSFGLNSNQPQHF
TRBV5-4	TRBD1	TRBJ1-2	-	TGTGCCAGCAGCTTGGGTGGGACAGGGGAGTTTGGCTACACCTTC	CASSLGGTGEFGYTF
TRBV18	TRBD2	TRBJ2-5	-	TGTGCCAGCTCACCAGAAGCGGGGGGCGAAGAGACCCAGTACTTC	CASSPEAGGEETQYF
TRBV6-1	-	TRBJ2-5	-	TGTGCCAGCAGTTACGGTGAGACCCAGTACTTC	CASSYGETQYF
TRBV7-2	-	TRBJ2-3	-	TGTGCCAGCAGCTTAGCGGGGGGGCCTATGAATACGCAGTATTTT	CASSLAGGPMNTQYF
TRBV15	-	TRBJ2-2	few	TGTGCCACCAGCGGAAAGGCAGGGGCCGGGGAGCTGTTTTTT	CATSGKAGAGELFF
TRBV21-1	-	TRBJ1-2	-	TGTGCCAGCAACCGCCCAAGAGGGCACTCTTATGGCTACACCTTC	CASNRPRGHSYGYTF
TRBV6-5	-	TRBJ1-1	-	TGTGCCAGCAGTTTGGCCGGGACTGAAGCTTTCTTT	CASSLAGTEAFF
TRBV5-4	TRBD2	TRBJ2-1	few	TGTGCCAGCAGCATAACTAGCGGAGGACCCAATGAGCAGTTCTTC	CASSITSGGPNEQFF
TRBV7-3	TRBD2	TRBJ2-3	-	TGTGCCAGCAACCTGGGGGGGAACACAGATACGCAGTATTTT	CASNLGGNTDTQYF
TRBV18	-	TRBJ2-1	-	TGTGCCAGCTCACCACCGACAAGTTTTGAGCAGTTCTTC	CASSPPTSFEQFF
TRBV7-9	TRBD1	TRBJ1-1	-	TGTGCCAGCAGCCCCATCGACAGGGGGTCAACTGAAGCTTTCTTT	CASSPIDRGSTEAFF
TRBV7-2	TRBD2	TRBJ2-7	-	TGTGCCAGCAGCCCCGGACTAGCGGGAGTCTACGAGCAGTACTTC	CASSPGLAGVYEQYF
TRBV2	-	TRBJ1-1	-	TGTGCCAGCATGAGTCCGACTTGGGGGGGGACTGAAGCTTTCTTT	CASMSPTWGGTEAFF
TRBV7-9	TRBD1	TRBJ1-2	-	TGTGCCAGCAGCTTAGACAGCCCCGGGACAGGGGGGTACTATGGCTACACCTTC	CASSLDSPGTGGYYGYTF
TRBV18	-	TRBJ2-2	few	TGTGCCAGCTCACCCGTCAACACCGGGGAGCTGTTTTTT	CASSPVNTGELFF
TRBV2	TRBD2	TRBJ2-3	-	TGTGCCAGCAGGCTAGCGGGGGTTGGTGATACGCAGTATTTT	CASRLAGVGDTQYF
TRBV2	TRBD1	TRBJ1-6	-	TGTGCCAGCACCCAGGACAGGCCTTCCTATAATTCACCCCTCCACTTT	CASTQDRPSYNSPLHF
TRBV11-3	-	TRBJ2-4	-	TGTGCCAGCAGCGGAACAGGGAACATTCAGTACTTC	CASSGTGNIQYF
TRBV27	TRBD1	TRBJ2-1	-	TGTGCCAGCAGTTCAGTACAGGGGCATGAGCAGTTCTTC	CASSSVQGHEQFF
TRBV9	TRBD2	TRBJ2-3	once	TGTGCCAGCAGCGGCGGGGGTACCTCAGATACGCAGTATTTT	CASSGGGTSDTQYF
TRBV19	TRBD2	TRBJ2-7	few	TGTGCCAGTAGTATAACGGCCGGGAGCGGGGGATACCTCTTC	CASSITAGSGGYLF
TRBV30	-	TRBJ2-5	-	TGTGCCTGGAGGCGACTGTTGTACCAAGAGACCCAGTACTTC	CAWRRLLYQETQYF
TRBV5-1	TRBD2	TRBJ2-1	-	TGCGCCAGCAGCTTGAGCGGGGCCTCCTACAATGAGCAGTTCTTC	CASSLSGASYNEQFF
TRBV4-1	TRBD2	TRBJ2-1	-	TGCGCCAGCAGCCAGTCCCAAATAGCGGGGGGAGGCAATGAGCAGTTCTTC	CASSQSQIAGGGNEQFF
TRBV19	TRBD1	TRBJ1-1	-	TGTGCCAGTACCAGGGGGACCTTTGGTACTGAAGCTTTCTTT	CASTRGTFGTEAFF
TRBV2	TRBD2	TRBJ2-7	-	TGTGCCAGCGCCCCGACGGGGGGAAGCTCCTACGAGCAGTACTTC	CASAPTGGSSYEQYF
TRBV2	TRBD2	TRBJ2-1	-	TGTGCCAGCAGTGAAGAGCGGGGGTCCTACAATGAGCAGTTCTTC	CASSEERGSYNEQFF
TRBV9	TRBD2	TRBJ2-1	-	TGTGCCAGCAGCGGGGGACTAGCGGGCTACAATGAGCAGTTCTTC	CASSGGLAGYNEQFF
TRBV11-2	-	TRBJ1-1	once	TGTGCCAGCAGTGTAACGGGTTACAGGCACACTGAAGCTTTCTTT	CASSVTGYRHTEAFF
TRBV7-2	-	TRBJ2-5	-	TGTGCCAGCAGCTTCTCAGGGGCTTTCCAAGAGACCCAGTACTTC	CASSFSGAFQETQYF
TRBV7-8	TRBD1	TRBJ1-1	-	TGTGCCAGCAGCTTAGTTGCCAGGGGGGTAATTGCAGCTTTCTTT	CASSLVARGVIAAFF
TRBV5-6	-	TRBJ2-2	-	TGTGCCAGCAGCTTTTTTCGGCCCTACCAGGGGCTGTTTTTT	CASSFFRPYQGLFF
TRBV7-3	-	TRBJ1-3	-	TGTGCCAGCAGCTCCACAGTCGGGGTAGGAAACACCATATATTTT	CASSSTVGVGNTIYF
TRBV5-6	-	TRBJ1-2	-	TGTGCCAGCGGCTACAGGAATCGCTACACCTTC	CASGYRNRYTF
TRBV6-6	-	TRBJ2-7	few	TGTGCCAGCAGTTACTCGAGAGGAATACAATCCTACGAGCAGTACTTC	CASSYSRGIQSYEQYF
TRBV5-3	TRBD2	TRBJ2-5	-	TGTGCCAGAAGCTCGTCACTGACTAGCGGGGAAGAGACCCAGTACTTC	CARSSSLTSGEETQYF
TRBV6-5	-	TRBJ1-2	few	TGTGCCAGCAGTTACTCGTTAAGGACAGCTAACTATGGCTACACCTTC	CASSYSLRTANYGYTF
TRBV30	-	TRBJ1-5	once	TGTGCCTGGAGTGTACTCGGAGGCTCTCAGCCCCAGCATTTT	CAWSVLGGSQPQHF
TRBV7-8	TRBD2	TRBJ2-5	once	TGTGCCAGCCTCTCCGGGGGGATGGAGACCCAGTACTTC	CASLSGGMETQYF